This TCR beta chain is from a study of blood T cell repertoires in COVID-19. Study-level background: Samples representing acute and convalescent COVID-19 were sourced from the United States, Italy and Spain. Sources were T cells, B-cell-depleted T cells, or PBMCs; the material itself was cDNA or gDNA.

Source study methods: Nucleated cell number was recorded as an estimate derived from reference gene primer amplification. Here immunoSEQ multiplex PCR was the method, and the copy in TCRdb shows in-frame clones only, minus some. That table is the source of V, J and clone size, and D and trimming were worked out from the DNA. The repertoire holds around 60,000 clones, around four fifths seen once, with roughly a fifth in the top ten. The CDR3 has 16 residues. Germline V lookup: CDR1 LNHNV, CDR2 YYDKDF (reference sequence). The V segment lost 1 base and the J segment 4 bases; nucleotides outside the gene matches: 8. Seattle participants joined during active infection and were tracked over time. This clone was observed a single time.

This TCR derives from a man aged 25 to 45 with COVID-19, enrolled during active disease. The chain employs TRBV15 and TRBJ1-1; 8 bases are a match to TRBD1. The sample comprised peripheral blood. CDR3 nucleotide sequence: TGTGCCACCAGCAGAGTTATGCGACAGGGGATCACTGAAGCTTTCTTT. Its translation is CATSRVMRQGITEAFF.